The 21 T cell receptor beta chains presented below share a single source sample, sequenced in a study of CD8 T cells in Susac syndrome. Random hexamers primed reverse transcription of 0.5 to 1 ug RNA. Via MiXCR, TCRdb re-called the immunoSEQ multiplex PCR reads, giving one row per CDR3 protein. Of 160,000 or so distinct CDR3 sequences listed, approximately 95% were seen once; the top ten hold less than 0.2%. The sequenced sample consisted of CD8+ T cells from PBMCs. Receptors were obtained from a human donor with multiple sclerosis.

V usage is TRBV23-1 and J usage is TRBJ2-1; 9 bases match TRBD2. TRBV23-1 is given ORF status, its function remaining uncertain. This CDR3 is built from 16 residues. With V trimmed by 1 base and J by 4 bases, 5 bases remained unmatched. CDR3 DNA sequence: TGCGCCAGCAGTCAATATGGGCTAGCGGGATACAATGAGCAGTTCTTC. It yields the protein CASSQYGLAGYNEQFF.

The rearrangement uses TRBV2 and TRBJ2-1; D is unresolved. V was trimmed by 6 bases and J by 8 bases, leaving 14 bases between them. Germline V gene lookup returns CDR1 SNHLY and CDR2 FYNNEI. CDR3 length equals 13 residues. The CDR3, as DNA: TGTGCCAGCAGGAGGTTGCTAAACGATGAGCAGTTCTTC. Protein: CASRRLLNDEQFF. Drawing the rest from reference TRBV2 and TRBJ2-1, the complete variable domain is EPEVTQTPSHQVTQMGQEVILRCVPISNHLYFYWYRQILGQKVEFLVSFYNNEISEKSEIFDDQFSVERPDGSNFTLKIRSTKLEDSAMYFCASRRLLNDEQFFGPGTRLTVL.

This CDR3 reads CATSSYKGAIGPQHF. The CDR3 bases are TGTGCCACCAGTTCCTATAAGGGGGCCATAGGGCCCCAGCATTTT. The chain has TRBV24-1 and TRBJ1-5; TRBD1 matches at 7 bases. The germline gives CDR1 KGHDR, CDR2 SFDVKD. Unmatched junction bases numbered 13, after V lost 6 bases and J lost 9 bases. The CDR3 is made up of 15 amino acids.

This clonotype was picked up one time. The chain combines TRBV29-1 with TRBJ1-1; D gene uncertain. The germline gives CDR1 SQVTM, CDR2 ANQGSEA. The CDR3 is 11 amino acids. V was cut by 0 bases and J by 7 bases, with 6 bases left in between. The CDR3 nucleotides are TGCAGCGTTGAAGATCACGGTGAAGCTTTCTTT. Translated: CSVEDHGEAFF.

This clonotype was detected only a few times. The chain combines TRBV28 with TRBJ2-2; D ambiguous. Trimming took 3 bases from V and 1 from J, leaving 3 bases between them. Germline V CDR1 and CDR2: MDHEN, SYDVKM. This CDR3 is 13 amino acids long. The CDR3 DNA sequence: TGTGCCAGCAGTTTGGTGAACACCGGGGAGCTGTTTTTT. This encodes CASSLVNTGELFF. Supplemented by reference TRBV28 and TRBJ2-2, the full variable domain reads DVKVTQSSRYLVKRTGEKVFLECVQDMDHENMFWYRQDPGLGLRLIYFSYDVKMKEKGDIPEGYSVSREKKERFSLILESASTNQTSMYLCASSLVNTGELFFGEGSRLTVL.

The chain joins TRBV13 to TRBJ1-1; no clear D. Germline V CDR1 and CDR2: PRHDT, FYEKMQ (reference sequence). There are 13 residues in the CDR3. Trimming removed 5 bases at V and 1 base at J, with 8 bases between. DNA for the CDR3: TGTGCCAGCAGCCCGATAGGGAACACTGAAGCTTTCTTT. Translation: CASSPIGNTEAFF. Combining the CDR3 with reference TRBV13 and TRBJ1-1 gives the whole variable domain AAGVIQSPRHLIKEKRETATLKCYPIPRHDTVYWYQQGPGQDPQFLISFYEKMQSDKGSIPDRFSAQQFSDYHSELNMSSLELGDSALYFCASSPIGNTEAFFGQGTRLTVV.

The chain uses TRBV30 and TRBJ2-7; 7 positions agree with TRBD1. The germline gives CDR1 GTSNPN, CDR2 SVGIG (reference sequence). V shed 0 bases, J shed 4 bases, and the junction held 9 bases outside the gene matches. This CDR3 contains 15 residues. The CDR3 reads CAWSVGVGQIYEQYF. Written as DNA, the CDR3 is TGTGCCTGGAGTGTGGGTGTGGGACAGATTTACGAGCAGTACTTC.

The chain carries TRBV6-2 or TRBV6-3 and TRBJ2-7; no clear D gene. The CDR3 covers 12 residues. V was cut by 7 bases and J by 2 bases, with 9 bases left in between. Germline V gives CDR1 MNHEY, CDR2 SVGEGT. CDR3 nucleotides: TGTGCCAGCATGGCCGGAGCCTACGAGCAGTACTTC. Its protein is CASMAGAYEQYF.

V is TRBV18 and J is TRBJ2-1, with 8 bases identical to TRBD2. The CDR3 is 15 amino acids. Trimming removed 5 bases from V and 4 bases from J; junction bases left unmatched: 7. CDR1 KGHSH and CDR2 LQKENI come from the germline V gene. Here the CDR3 DNA reads TGTGCCAGCTCAGCCAGCGGGGGCGCATACAATGAGCAGTTCTTC. It translates to CASSASGGAYNEQFF. The entire variable domain, with the rest obtained from reference TRBV18 and TRBJ2-1, is as follows: NAGVMQNPRHLVRRRGQEARLRCSPMKGHSHVYWYRQLPEEGLKFMVYLQKENIIDESGMPKERFSAEFPKEGPSILRIQQVVRGDSAAYFCASSASGGAYNEQFFGPGTRLTVL.

This chain connects TRBV7-9 to TRBJ2-5; a possible D gene is TRBD1 (7 bases). The V and J ends lost 1 base and 6 bases respectively, with 12 bases between them. Germline lookup yields CDR1 SEHNR and CDR2 FQNEAQ (reference sequence). The CDR3 length is 14 residues. CDR3 in amino acids: CASSLDRGGQTQYF. In nucleotides, the CDR3 is TGTGCCAGCAGCTTAGACAGGGGAGGACAGACCCAGTACTTC.

This clonotype has a single count. This sequence joins TRBV6-2 or TRBV6-3 and TRBJ2-1; D not certain. The CDR3 sequence is 14 residues long. With 6 bases removed from V and 0 bases from J, the gap between germline ends came to 9 bases. The germline gives CDR1 MNHEY, CDR2 SVGEGT. Here the CDR3 DNA reads TGTGCCAGCAGCCAACCCCACTCCTACAATGAGCAGTTCTTC. Encoded protein: CASSQPHSYNEQFF.

CDR3 DNA sequence: TGTGCCAGCAGCTATTCACACGGGAACACTGAAGCTTTCTTT. As protein: CASSYSHGNTEAFF. The chain combines TRBV12-3 or TRBV12-4 with TRBJ1-1; D gene ambiguous. The CDR3 is 14 amino acids. The V and J ends lost 6 bases and 1 base respectively, with 12 bases between them.

The chain has TRBV15 and TRBJ2-7; 10 bases match TRBD2. Germline values: CDR1 LNHNV, CDR2 YYDKDF (reference sequence). V lost 8 bases and J lost 2; bases outside the gene matches: 9. CDR3 size: 15 residues. The CDR3 here is CATQKEAGGPYEQYF. CDR3 DNA sequence: TGTGCCACCCAGAAGGAAGCGGGAGGGCCCTACGAGCAGTACTTC. Filled out from reference TRBV15 and TRBJ2-7, the complete variable domain reads DAMVIQNPRYQVTQFGKPVTLSCSQTLNHNVMYWYQQKSSQAPKLLFHYYDKDFNNEADTPDNFQSRRPNTSFCFLDIRSPGLGDTAMYLCATQKEAGGPYEQYFGPGTRLTVT.

The chain couples TRBV28 to TRBJ2-1; no clear D. In germline, CDR1 is MDHEN, CDR2 SYDVKM. V was cut by 5 bases and J by 8 bases, with 16 bases left in between. The CDR3 runs to 14 residues. The DNA for the CDR3 is TGTGCCAGCAGTCCCGCCCAAGGGTTGCATGAGCAGTTCTTC. This gives the protein CASSPAQGLHEQFF.

The V call is TRBV4-1, the J call TRBJ2-5, with D hard to call. Trimming removed 6 bases from V and 2 bases from J, with 7 bases in between. This CDR3 region has 12 residues. CDR1 and CDR2 (germline): MGHRA, YSYEKL. CDR3 residues: CASSHTQETQYF. The DNA for the CDR3 is TGCGCCAGCAGTCACACACAAGAGACCCAGTACTTC.

This chain links TRBV27 with TRBJ1-5, with D perhaps TRBD1 (6 bases). This CDR3 is built from 16 residues. The V end was cut by 3 bases, the J end by 2 bases, with 14 bases between. Germline CDR1 is MNHEY and CDR2 is SMNVEV (reference sequence). The CDR3 protein is CASSLRGGHGNQPQHF. CDR3 nucleotides: TGTGCCAGCAGTTTGAGGGGGGGGCATGGCAATCAGCCCCAGCATTTT.

The chain combines TRBV30 with TRBJ2-7; maybe TRBD1 (5 bases). CDR1 GTSNPN and CDR2 SVGIG come from the germline V gene (reference sequence). The CDR3 extends over 13 amino acids. The V and J ends lost 3 bases and 4 bases respectively, with 13 bases between them. CDR3 nucleotides: TGTGCCTGGAGGCCAGACAGCCAATACGAGCAGTACTTC. Translation gives CAWRPDSQYEQYF. The full variable domain, its missing parts supplied by reference TRBV30 and TRBJ2-7, is SQTIHQWPATLVQPVGSPLSLECTVEGTSNPNLYWYRQAAGRGLQLLFYSVGIGQISSEVPQNLSASRPQDRQFILSSKKLLLSDSGFYLCAWRPDSQYEQYFGPGTRLTVT.

CDR3 nucleotides: TGTGCCAGCAGTGTCCGGGAGACTAATGAAAAACTGTTTTTT. It encodes CASSVRETNEKLFF. This chain uses TRBV5-6 with TRBJ1-4; D unclear. V was cut by 5 bases and J by 2 bases, with 10 bases left in between. CDR1 is SGHDT, CDR2 YYEEEE, per germline. This CDR3 comprises 14 residues.

The chain uses TRBV7-2 and TRBJ2-7; D gene ambiguous. Per the germline V gene, CDR1 is SGHTA and CDR2 is FQGNSA. The ends were cut back, 4 bases at V and 2 bases at J, with 9 bases in the middle. This CDR3 comprises 13 residues. DNA of the CDR3: TGTGCCAGCAGCTGGGCGGTCACCTACGAGCAGTACTTC. Residues: CASSWAVTYEQYF.

The chain joins TRBV4-1 to TRBJ2-7, with D perhaps matching TRBD2 (5 bases). CDR3 length: 13 amino acids. Germline lookup yields CDR1 MGHRA and CDR2 YSYEKL. Trimming removed 4 bases from V and 9 bases from J, with 16 bases in between. Written as DNA, the CDR3 is TGCGCCAGCAGCCCTCCCTCCGGACTGGGGCAGTACTTC. Its translation is CASSPPSGLGQYF.

In its sample, this clonotype was seen a few times. This chain links TRBV15 with TRBJ2-5, with D tentatively TRBD2 (6 bases). Germline CDR1 is LNHNV and CDR2 is YYDKDF (reference sequence). This CDR3 is 17 amino acids long. V was clipped by 3 bases and J by 4 bases, with 21 bases between them. CDR3 loop: CATSRDLAERGGETQYF. Written as DNA, the CDR3 is TGTGCCACCAGCAGGGATTTAGCGGAGAGGGGAGGAGAGACCCAGTACTTC.